This T cell receptor beta chain was retrieved from a study of beta chain features in type 1 diabetes. As for the study in general: Patient and healthy donor groups were alike in age, gender and cell yields. Regarding the study as a whole: Patients' naive, central memory and regulatory TCRB repertoires appeared more alike than those of healthy donors. Significant though moderate, a shortening of TCRB CDR3s appeared in all four CD4+ subsets of Type 1 diabetes patients.

J gave up 1 base and V 7 bases, and 4 bases lay outside the gene matches. This CDR3 region has 14 residues. Germline V gene sequence: CDR1 LNHDA, CDR2 SQIVND (reference sequence). Only a few counts were recorded for this clone. Its specificity is unknown. TCRB transcripts that were expressed got sequenced, as all of the isolated RNA had been reverse transcribed. Data came from immunoSEQ multiplex PCR; TCRdb stores just in-frame clones and leaves some out. The sample holds approximately 400,000 clones; roughly 16% are singletons and the top ten take approximately 0.02%. The receptor's source is a woman between 18 and 29 years old in good health. The chain combines TRBV19 with TRBJ1-1, with TRBD1 identical over 9 bases. Sequenced sample: naive CD4+ T cells from blood. The CDR3 reads CASTTGQGNTEAFF. The CDR3 DNA follows: TGTGCCAGTACCACGGGACAGGGGAACACTGAAGCTTTCTTT.